Listed here are 15 T cell receptor beta chains from one sample, sequenced in a study of cytomegalovirus exposure and HLA in healthy donors. The PCR ran on 60 Vbeta and 13 Jbeta primers. Clones were sequenced by immunoSEQ multiplex PCR, and TCRdb holds only the in-frame ones, with some missing. The table includes about 120,000 clones, 81% detected once. Sequencing was done on a sample of PBMCs. Receptors were obtained from a woman between 40 and 50 years old in good health and CMV-seronegative.

The rearrangement links TRBV2 to TRBJ1-1; possible D gene TRBD1, 5 bases. V was pared by 4 bases and J by 2 bases, with 26 bases between. This CDR3 is built from 19 residues. The germline CDR1 and CDR2 sequences are SNHLY and FYNNEI. CDR3 nucleotide sequence: TGTGCCAGCAGTGGCGGGGCCGGGTACTGGGCGGGCGGCAACACTGAAGCTTTCTTT. Its protein product is CASSGGAGYWAGGNTEAFF.

The gene calls are TRBV7-5 and TRBJ2-1; the D call in the table, TRBD2, was not verified against the DNA. TRBV7-5 is designated a pseudogene. The CDR3 covers 13 residues. The CDR3 loop is CARSPGLVDEQFF. CDR3 bases: TGTGCCAGAAGCCCGGGACTAGTGGATGAGCAGTTCTTC.

The chain combines TRBV5-1 with TRBJ2-2; D remains unclear. Germline V gene sequence: CDR1 SGHRS, CDR2 YFSETQ. The germline V and J ends were trimmed by 9 bases and 1 base, with 16 bases remaining between them. The CDR3 contains 15 residues. For the CDR3, the DNA is TGCGCCACCAGAGGTTCGGCAGGGAACACCGGGGAGCTGTTTTTT. Its translation: CATRGSAGNTGELFF.

J is TRBJ1-2 and V is TRBV10-2; 8 bases are a match to TRBD1. This CDR3 region has 12 residues. V trimming: 10 bases; J trimming: 5 bases; junction bases outside the gene matches: 6. Germline V gene data show CDR1 as WSHSY and CDR2 as SAAADI. The CDR3 region is CATQGAGYGYTF. Here the CDR3 DNA reads TGCGCCACGCAGGGGGCCGGGTATGGCTACACCTTC.

V and J are TRBV18 and TRBJ2-7, with 10 bases fitting TRBD1. The CDR3 spans 14 residues. Looked up from germline, CDR1 is KGHSH and CDR2 is LQKENI. V lost 6 bases to trimming and J lost 1 base; unmatched junction nucleotides: 3. The CDR3 loop reads CASSGQGVSYEQYF. CDR3 bases: TGTGCCAGCTCCGGACAGGGGGTTTCCTACGAGCAGTACTTC.

The rearrangement uses TRBV7-2 and TRBJ2-7, with TRBD2 matching over 8 bases. CDR1 and CDR2 from the germline V gene are SGHTA and FQGNSA. V was pared by 1 base and J by 2 bases, with 10 bases of the junction left unmatched. This CDR3 is 17 amino acids long. The CDR3 protein is CASSLGRPSGRTYEQYF. The CDR3 DNA follows: TGTGCCAGCAGCTTAGGTAGGCCAAGCGGGAGAACCTACGAGCAGTACTTC.

V and J are TRBV2 and TRBJ1-1; D gene uncertain. V lost 7 bases and J lost 3, with 12 bases in between. Per the germline V gene, CDR1 is SNHLY and CDR2 is FYNNEI. The CDR3 has 13 residues. The CDR3 is CASNAITDTEAFF. The CDR3 nucleotides are TGTGCCAGCAACGCGATTACGGACACTGAAGCTTTCTTT.

V gene TRBV5-4 combines with J gene TRBJ2-1; D unresolved. Trimming stripped 10 bases from V and 0 bases from J, with 11 bases between. The CDR3 runs to 13 residues. CDR1 SGHNT and CDR2 YYREEE come from the germline V gene (reference sequence). CDR3 nucleotides: TGTGCCTCAGCGCCGCCCTCCTACAATGAGCAGTTCTTC. This translates into CASAPPSYNEQFF. The full variable domain, completed using reference TRBV5-4 and TRBJ2-1, is ETGVTQSPTHLIKTRGQQVTLRCSSQSGHNTVSWYQQALGQGPQFIFQYYREEENGRGNFPPRFSGLQFPNYSSELNVNALELDDSALYLCASAPPSYNEQFFGPGTRLTVL.

V and J are TRBV5-1 and TRBJ2-2; the D gene is possibly TRBD1 (5 bases). Germline CDR1 reads SGHRS; CDR2 reads YFSETQ. The CDR3 is 16 amino acids. V lost 0 bases and J 1 base, leaving 10 bases between the germline ends. The CDR3 coding sequence is TGCGCCAGCAGCTTGGGGGGAACAGGGAACACCGGGGAGCTGTTTTTT. This codes for CASSLGGTGNTGELFF.

The V and J genes are TRBV19 and TRBJ2-2; TRBD1 might be the D (6 bases). From germline, CDR1 is LNHDA and CDR2 SQIVND (reference sequence). The CDR3 loop spans 14 amino acids. The V end was cut by 7 bases, the J end by 1 base, with 10 bases between. CDR3: CASTTTGNTGELFF. The CDR3 coding sequence is TGTGCCAGTACCACGACAGGGAACACCGGGGAGCTGTTTTTT.

CDR3 in DNA: TGTGCCACCAGCCTAATAGCGGGAAACCAAGAGACCCAGTACTTC. This sequence encodes CATSLIAGNQETQYF. The V gene is TRBV15, the J gene TRBJ2-5; 8 nucleotides agree with TRBD2. The trim removed 5 bases at V and 0 bases at J, leaving 5 bases unmatched. Looked up from germline, CDR1 is LNHNV and CDR2 is YYDKDF (reference sequence). The CDR3 is 15 amino acids.

This clone showed up just once. The rearrangement links TRBV28 to TRBJ1-1; weak D call: TRBD1 (5 bases). This CDR3 spans 13 amino acids. Germline V CDR1 and CDR2: MDHEN, SYDVKM. V was trimmed by 9 bases and J by 4 bases, leaving 15 bases between them. Here the CDR3 DNA reads TGTGCCAGTGGGCGGGAAAGGGGCACTGAAGCTTTCTTT. Residues: CASGRERGTEAFF.

The chain recombines TRBV20-1 with TRBJ1-2; D might be TRBD1 (5 bases). Germline CDR1 is DFQATT and CDR2 is SNEGSKA (reference sequence). V lost 2 bases, J lost 7 bases, and 8 bases lay in between. The CDR3 consists of 11 residues. The CDR3 here is CSARSGIGYTF. The CDR3 bases are TGCAGTGCTAGATCAGGGATTGGCTACACCTTC.

This rearrangement joins TRBV6-1 to TRBJ2-5; D ambiguous. In germline, CDR1 is MNHNS, CDR2 SASEGT. V lost 6 bases and J 2 bases, leaving 4 bases between the germline ends. The length of the CDR3 is 11 residues. DNA of the CDR3: TGTGCCAGCAGCCCTCAAGAGACCCAGTACTTC. Translated: CASSPQETQYF.

The chain carries TRBV28 and TRBJ2-5, with D possibly being TRBD2 (5 bases). This CDR3 region has 14 residues. The V and J ends lost 5 bases and 4 bases respectively, with 14 bases between them. CDR1 is MDHEN and CDR2 is SYDVKM in the germline V gene. The DNA of the CDR3 is TGTGCCAGCAGTGTGGGATCGAGGGCAGAGACCCAGTACTTC. Protein product: CASSVGSRAETQYF. Based on the CDR3 plus reference TRBV28 and TRBJ2-5, the full variable domain is DVKVTQSSRYLVKRTGEKVFLECVQDMDHENMFWYRQDPGLGLRLIYFSYDVKMKEKGDIPEGYSVSREKKERFSLILESASTNQTSMYLCASSVGSRAETQYFGPGTRLLVL.